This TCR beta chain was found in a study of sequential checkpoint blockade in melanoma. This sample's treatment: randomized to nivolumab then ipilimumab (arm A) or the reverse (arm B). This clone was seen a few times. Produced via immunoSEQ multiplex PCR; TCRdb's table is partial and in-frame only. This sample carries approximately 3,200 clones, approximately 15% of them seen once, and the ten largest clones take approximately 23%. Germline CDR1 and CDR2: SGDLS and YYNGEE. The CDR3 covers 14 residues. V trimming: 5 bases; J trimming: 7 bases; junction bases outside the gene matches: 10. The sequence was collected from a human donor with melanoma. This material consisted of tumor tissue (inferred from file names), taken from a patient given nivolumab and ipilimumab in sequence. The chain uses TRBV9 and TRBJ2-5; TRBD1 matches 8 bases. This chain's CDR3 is CASSEGGQAVTQYF. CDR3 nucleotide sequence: TGTGCCAGCAGTGAAGGGGGACAGGCGGTGACCCAGTACTTC.